The present T cell receptor (beta chain) was sequenced within a study of blood T cell repertoires in COVID-19 (TCRdb year 2020). A note on the overall study: The collaborator samples originated in the United States, Italy and Spain and spanned the acute and convalescent phases of COVID-19. The material from the prospective study consisted of cDNA or gDNA derived from T cells, B-cell-depleted T cells, or PBMCs. A de-identified subject ID, COVID-19 status, age in years and sex were almost always included in the sample metadata. The dataset comprised deeply sampled blood TCRbeta repertoires from subjects exposed to, actively infected with, or recovered from COVID-19. HLA class I and class II types, where available, came from metadata supplied by the sample provider rather than from assay-based typing. A freely available public database, intended as a resource for researchers studying the immune response to SARS-CoV-2, is where the repertoires were released. The samples were drawn from the first 160 participants of the ongoing ImmuneRACE study and from 1,254 subjects provided by 6 global collaborators.

TCRbeta CDR3 regions were amplified from genomic DNA by means of the immunoSEQ Assay, a bias-controlled multiplex PCR. The study's own analysis went as follows. The number of nucleated cells in each sample was estimated from the amplification of reference gene primers within the assay. To quantify the absolute abundance of each unique TCRbeta CDR3 rearrangement, sequence reads were collapsed and filtered. Productive Simpson clonality was computed per sample as the square root of Simpson's diversity index over productive rearrangements. TCRdb limited this immuneACCESS table to in-frame rearrangements with V and J called. A share of clones is missing; checked studies link under half to unresolved V genes, and the rest is unexplained. That table gives V, J and clone size, and the DNA gave D and trimming. In all, the sample holds roughly 220,000 clones, and around 84% of those were seen once. The ten largest clones add up to about 20% of the sample.

The paper's findings and limits, for the study overall: The quantity of clinical and demographic metadata differed by source and by participant and was supplied without curation.

Collaborating institutions collected whole blood in K2EDTA tubes following their own protocols. For TCRbeta analysis, collaborators shipped samples as frozen whole blood, isolated PBMCs, or DNA extracted from either of those sample types. In regard to this clone: Its antigen is unknown. Base qualities are missing; no much larger clone stands one base away.

The receptor was derived from a man in his thirties or forties with active or convalescent COVID-19. Sequenced material: peripheral blood.

The CDR3 loop reads CASSTGQGSSRGYTF. In nucleotides, the sequence is TGTGCCAGCAGCACCGGACAGGGAAGTTCGCGAGGCTACACCTTC. This chain joins TRBV5-8 to TRBJ1-2, with 8 bases matching TRBD1. CDR1 and CDR2 are drawn from the germline V gene: SGHTS, YDEGEE. Compared with germline, V lacks 4 bases and J lacks 8 bases; bases without a gene match: 13. From its cysteine to its phenylalanine, the CDR3 spans 15 amino acids. CDR3 DNA is the only sequence kept; it has 45 bases, read in frame from the first base. Beyond the CDR3, the reference TRBV5-8 and TRBJ1-2 genes provide the residues; the full variable domain reads: EAGVTQSPTHLIKTRGQQATLRCSPISGHTSVYWYQQALGLGLQFLLWYDEGEERNRGNFPPRFSGRQFPNYSSELNVNALELEDSALYLCASSTGQGSSRGYTFGSGTRLTVV.